These T cell receptor beta chains were read from a single sample in a study of blood T cells in healthy people across ages. TCRdb independently ran MiXCR on the 5' RACE reads; one entry per CDR3 protein. The sample includes some 890,000 distinct CDR3 sequences, 25% to 35% of them seen just once. The same sample was also studied in work on T cells of mothers and their children.

The sequenced material came from blood. The receptor source for this set is a middle-aged woman in good health. Each CDR3 is given with its conserved first and last residue. A D gene is named only where the DNA matches it firmly. Clone sizes are given selectively: once, few, many, or a class where the clone is expanded.

TRBV12-3/TRBV12-4	NA	TRBJ1-1	few	CASSLVRGAGTEAFF	TGTGCCAGCAGTTTAGTACGGGGGGCTGGGACTGAAGCTTTCTTT
TRBV20-1	NA	TRBJ1-3	NA	CSASRGSLSGSTIYF	TGCAGTGCTAGTCGAGGTTCCCTTTCTGGAAGCACCATATATTTT
TRBV20-1	NA	TRBJ2-3	many	CSARGRSAYTQYF	TGCAGTGCTAGAGGTCGGAGCGCGTATACGCAGTATTTT
TRBV5-1	NA	TRBJ2-6	few	CASSLGTQISGANVLTF	TGCGCCAGCAGCTTGGGGACGCAGATATCTGGGGCCAACGTCCTGACTTTC
TRBV7-2	TRBD2	TRBJ2-3	few	CASSPRGAGSDTQYF	TGTGCCAGCAGCCCGCGGGGGGCGGGCTCAGATACGCAGTATTTT
TRBV20-1	TRBD2	TRBJ2-3	few	CSARDSGGGPGTDTRYF	TGCAGTGCTAGAGATTCGGGCGGGGGGCCGGGCACAGATACGCGGTATTTT
TRBV15	NA	TRBJ1-1	few	CATSRDPGVTEAFF	TGTGCCACCAGCAGAGATCCTGGGGTCACTGAAGCTTTCTTT
TRBV12-3/TRBV12-4	NA	TRBJ2-7	NA	CASSLVGGSKYEQYF	TGTGCCAGCAGTTTAGTGGGGGGCAGTAAATACGAGCAGTACTTC
TRBV7-2	TRBD2	TRBJ2-3	NA	CASSLNSGGPSRGNTQYF	TGTGCCAGCAGCTTAAATAGCGGGGGGCCCTCGCGGGGGAATACGCAGTATTTT
TRBV4-3	NA	TRBJ1-1	many	CASSHQPGDTEAFF	TGCGCCAGCAGCCACCAACCGGGAGACACTGAAGCTTTCTTT
TRBV6-1	TRBD2	TRBJ2-1	NA	CASSGRLAGSHNEQFF	TGTGCCAGCAGTGGCCGACTAGCGGGCTCCCACAATGAGCAGTTCTTC
TRBV2	NA	TRBJ2-3	NA	CANSTRQASTDTQYF	TGTGCCAACAGTACCAGACAGGCTAGCACAGATACGCAGTATTTT
TRBV5-1	NA	TRBJ2-6	few	CASSRPPDSGANVLTF	TGCGCCAGCAGCAGACCCCCAGACTCTGGGGCCAACGTCCTGACTTTC
TRBV29-1	NA	TRBJ2-7	NA	CSAGKENSYEQYF	TGCAGCGCGGGAAAGGAGAACTCCTACGAGCAGTACTTC
TRBV4-1	TRBD1	TRBJ2-2	few	CASSAAPTGTNTGELFF	TGCGCCAGCAGCGCAGCCCCGACAGGGACGAACACCGGGGAGCTGTTTTTT
TRBV5-4	NA	TRBJ1-2	NA	CASRSWGGSYGYTF	TGTGCCAGCAGGTCATGGGGAGGAAGTTATGGCTACACCTTC
TRBV7-2	TRBD1	TRBJ1-2	few	CASSFNTGGRGYGYTF	TGTGCCAGCAGCTTTAATACAGGGGGTCGCGGGTATGGCTACACCTTC
TRBV4-3	NA	TRBJ2-2	NA	CASSQARANTGELFF	TGCGCCAGCAGCCAAGCCCGGGCCAACACCGGGGAGCTGTTTTTT
TRBV6-5	NA	TRBJ1-6	many	CATARRVNSPLHF	TGTGCCACTGCTAGAAGGGTCAATTCACCCCTCCACTTT
TRBV7-9	NA	TRBJ2-7	few	CASSLGGYEYF	TGTGCCAGCAGCTTAGGAGGATATGAGTACTTC
TRBV20-1	NA	TRBJ2-1	many	CSALGTLSSYNEQFF	TGCAGTGCCCTCGGGACGCTGAGCTCCTACAATGAGCAGTTCTTC
TRBV7-2	NA	TRBJ2-2	few	CASSFLSVLPGELFF	TGTGCCAGCAGCTTCCTCTCGGTCTTGCCGGGGGAGCTGTTTTTT